A selection of T cell receptor beta chains follows, all from one sample in a study of T cells in Graves' hyperthyroidism and ophthalmopathy. TCRdb passed the multiplex PCR reads through MiXCR, listing each CDR3 protein once. The sample holds roughly 420,000 distinct CDR3 sequences, roughly an eighth seen once. Sample: blood. Every receptor here comes from a young woman with Graves' hyperthyroidism. Both conserved end residues are part of each CDR3. Fields, in order: CDR3 length, V gene, J gene, CDR3 protein.

12	TRBV12-3/TRBV12-4	TRBJ1-6	CASSYISSPLHF
15	TRBV27	TRBJ2-2	CASTPQPLATGELFF
14	TRBV28	TRBJ2-7	CASSLAGVFYEQYF
13	TRBV20-1	TRBJ1-1	CSARDLSSIGSFF
12	TRBV27	TRBJ1-2	CATPYINYGYTF
18	TRBV6-6	TRBJ1-5	CASSYSIRGPIEGQPQHF
16	TRBV14	TRBJ1-1	CASSEDGHPVNTEAFF
14	TRBV19	TRBJ2-3	CASGGQGGSNTQYF
14	TRBV5-1	TRBJ2-2	CASSLGDITGELFF
16	TRBV2	TRBJ1-4	CASRIQGAGTNEKLFF
13	TRBV27	TRBJ1-5	CASSSWQNQPQHF
16	TRBV10-2	TRBJ2-3	CASTPPGTGNTDTQYF
17	TRBV28	TRBJ2-7	CASSSTFRGWSSYEQYF
16	TRBV28	TRBJ2-4	CASSLFRGRAKNIQYF
14	TRBV20-1	TRBJ2-1	CSARYLSSYNEQFF
15	TRBV6-1	TRBJ2-2	CASTQIGRYTGELFF
13	TRBV12-5	TRBJ2-7	CASGLVTSYEQYF
16	TRBV11-2	TRBJ1-3	CASSLLVSTSGTTIYF
17	TRBV4-1	TRBJ2-5	CASSHAFGTGRGETQYF
13	TRBV4-1	TRBJ2-3	CASSQVRGDTQYF
13	TRBV5-1	TRBJ1-1	CASSRGDATEAFF
15	TRBV2	TRBJ2-2	CASSGGLAGTGELFF
15	TRBV7-9	TRBJ1-6	CASSLLPSYNSPLHF
13	TRBV7-8	TRBJ2-1	CASDSRGYNEQFF
14	TRBV6-1	TRBJ2-7	CASSGWQSSYEQYF
13	TRBV30	TRBJ2-1	CAWSGGARNEQFF
17	TRBV5-1	TRBJ2-7	CASSSTGGTSFNYEQYF
14	TRBV20-1	TRBJ2-7	CSASRSGRVVEQYF
14	TRBV20-1	TRBJ2-5	CSARDRVTEETQYF
14	TRBV19	TRBJ1-5	CASSRPQGRQPQHF
21	TRBV20-1	TRBJ2-1	CSARPRVLPPTGTSRYNEQFF
14	TRBV19	TRBJ1-1	CASSIVQGSTEAFF
14	TRBV6-2/TRBV6-3	TRBJ1-5	CASTSSLSNQPQHF
16	TRBV7-9	TRBJ2-3	CASSKPLGTGEDTQYF
15	TRBV18	TRBJ2-1	CASSLTSGGTYEQFF
16	TRBV14	TRBJ2-2	CASSRTGTGGTGELFF
15	TRBV20-1	TRBJ2-6	CSAMGTGAGANVLTF
16	TRBV5-1	TRBJ2-4	CASSPGTGGVRNIQYF
12	TRBV7-9	TRBJ1-2	CASSFNDYGYTF
15	TRBV20-1	TRBJ2-7	CSASSTSGVAYEQYF
15	TRBV6-1	TRBJ2-1	CASSTSSGGNNEQFF